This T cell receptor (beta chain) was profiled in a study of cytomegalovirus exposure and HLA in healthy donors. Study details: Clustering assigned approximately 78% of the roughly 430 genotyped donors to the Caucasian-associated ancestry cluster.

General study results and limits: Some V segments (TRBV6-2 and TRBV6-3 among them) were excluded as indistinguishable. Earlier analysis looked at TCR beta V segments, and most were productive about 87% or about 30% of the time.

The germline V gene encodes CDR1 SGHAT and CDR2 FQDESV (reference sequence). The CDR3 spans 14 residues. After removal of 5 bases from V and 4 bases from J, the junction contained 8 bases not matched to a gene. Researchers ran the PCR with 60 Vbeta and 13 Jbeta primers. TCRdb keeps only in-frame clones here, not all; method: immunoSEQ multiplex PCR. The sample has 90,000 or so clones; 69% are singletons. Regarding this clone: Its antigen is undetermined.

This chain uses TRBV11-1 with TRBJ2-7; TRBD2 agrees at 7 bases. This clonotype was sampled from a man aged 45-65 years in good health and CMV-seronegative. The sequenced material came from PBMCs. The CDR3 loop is CASSRRGDEYEQYV. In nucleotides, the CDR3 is TGTGCCAGCAGCCGACGGGGGGATGAATACGAGCAGTACGTC.